This entry features one TCR beta chain sequence. Source study methods: Cell counts per sample came from amplifying reference gene primers. The method was immunoSEQ multiplex PCR; TCRdb's version includes in-frame clones alone and lacks a portion of them. For V, J and clone size, that table is used; D and trimming come from the DNA. The sample lists roughly 55,000 clones, about nine tenths seen once, with over 5.5% in the top ten. This sample stems from a study of blood T cell repertoires in COVID-19. Study in general: Samples of COVID-19 (acute and convalescent) were obtained from the United States, Italy and Spain. Sources were T cells, B-cell-depleted T cells, or PBMCs; the material itself was cDNA or gDNA.

The CDR3 totals 15 residues. Germline V gene sequence: CDR1 GTSNPN, CDR2 SVGIG (reference sequence). V was clipped by 1 base and J by 3 bases, with 16 bases between them. This chain uses TRBV30 with TRBJ2-7; D possibly corresponds to TRBD2 (5 bases). The sample was peripheral blood. The TCR originated in a man aged 50-59 years with active COVID-19. The CDR3 bases are TGTGCCTGGAGTGCTCAAGGCCTAGCTATCTACGAGCAGTACTTC. Amino acid sequence: CAWSAQGLAIYEQYF.